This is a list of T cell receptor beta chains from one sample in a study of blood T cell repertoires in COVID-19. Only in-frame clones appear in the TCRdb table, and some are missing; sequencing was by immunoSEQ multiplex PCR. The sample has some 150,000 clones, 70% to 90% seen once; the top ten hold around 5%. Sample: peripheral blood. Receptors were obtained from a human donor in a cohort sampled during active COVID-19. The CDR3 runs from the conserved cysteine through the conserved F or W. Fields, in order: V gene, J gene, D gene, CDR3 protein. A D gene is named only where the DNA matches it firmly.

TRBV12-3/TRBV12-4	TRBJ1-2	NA	CASSALDSSGYTF
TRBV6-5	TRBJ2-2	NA	CATTRGVTTGELFF
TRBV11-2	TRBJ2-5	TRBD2	CASSLDYRLAGGSRVETQYF
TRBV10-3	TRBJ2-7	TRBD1	CAISESRDRGPVKQYF
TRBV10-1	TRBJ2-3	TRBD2	CASSEGTTSTDTQYF
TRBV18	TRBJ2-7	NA	CASSPTRTRLSYEQYF
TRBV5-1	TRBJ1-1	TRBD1	CASRRGTGDMNTEAFF
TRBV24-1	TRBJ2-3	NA	CATSDRSGTSTDTQYF
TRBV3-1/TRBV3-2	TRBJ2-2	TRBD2	CASTPSGQNTGELFF
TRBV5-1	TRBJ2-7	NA	CASSLDVPRGEQYF
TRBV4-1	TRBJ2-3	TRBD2	CASSQGTSGRSWAADTQYF
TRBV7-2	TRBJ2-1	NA	CASSPEHRVYNEQFF
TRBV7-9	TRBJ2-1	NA	CASRGYSGSYNEQFF
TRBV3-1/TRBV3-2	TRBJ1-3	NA	CASSQVLGNTIYF
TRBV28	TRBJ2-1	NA	CASSLEGRPYNEQFF
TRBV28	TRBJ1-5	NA	CASSLLGAGGYSNQPQHF
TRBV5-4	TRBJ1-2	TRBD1	CASSFPDRGFYDGYTF
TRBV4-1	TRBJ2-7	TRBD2	CASSQVERGMWEQYF
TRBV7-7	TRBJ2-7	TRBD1	CASSPGQGRPYEQYF
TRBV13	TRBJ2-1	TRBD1	CASSPQGAGNEQFF
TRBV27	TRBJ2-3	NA	CASSLGGDTDTQYF